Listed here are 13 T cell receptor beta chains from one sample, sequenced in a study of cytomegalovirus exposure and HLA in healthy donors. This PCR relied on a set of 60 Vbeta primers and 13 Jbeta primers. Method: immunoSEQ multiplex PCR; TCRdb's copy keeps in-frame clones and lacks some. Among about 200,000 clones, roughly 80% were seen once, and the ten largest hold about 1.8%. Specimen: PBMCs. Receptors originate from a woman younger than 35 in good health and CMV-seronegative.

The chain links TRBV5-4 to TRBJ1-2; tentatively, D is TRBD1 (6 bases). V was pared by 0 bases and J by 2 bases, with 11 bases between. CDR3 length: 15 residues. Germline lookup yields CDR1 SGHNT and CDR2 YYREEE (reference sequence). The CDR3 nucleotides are TGTGCCAGCAGCTTGGGAGGCACAGGGAACTATGGCTACACCTTC. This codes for CASSLGGTGNYGYTF.

The CDR3 DNA is TGCAGCGTTGGGGCCGGGACAGCTAATGAAAAACTGTTTTTT. Translated: CSVGAGTANEKLFF. The rearrangement uses TRBV29-1 and TRBJ1-4, with TRBD1 matching 7 bases. Trimming took 4 bases from V and 3 from J; bases not matched to a gene: 5. CDR3 length: 14 amino acids. The germline CDR1 and CDR2 sequences are SQVTM and ANQGSEA.

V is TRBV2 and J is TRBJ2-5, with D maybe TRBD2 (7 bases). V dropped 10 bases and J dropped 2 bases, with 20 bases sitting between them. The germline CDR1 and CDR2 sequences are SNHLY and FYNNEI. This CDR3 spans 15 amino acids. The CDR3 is CATKQRGAAQETQYF. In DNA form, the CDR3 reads TGTGCCACCAAGCAACGGGGGGCAGCACAAGAGACCCAGTACTTC.

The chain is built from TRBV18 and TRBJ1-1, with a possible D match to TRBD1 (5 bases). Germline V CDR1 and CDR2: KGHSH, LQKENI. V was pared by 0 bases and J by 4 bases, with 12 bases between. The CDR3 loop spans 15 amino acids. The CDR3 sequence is CASSPPGGTFTEAFF. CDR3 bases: TGTGCCAGCTCACCACCTGGCGGGACCTTCACTGAAGCTTTCTTT.

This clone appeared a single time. This CDR3 reads CASSLAFQGSGELFF. CDR3 coding DNA: TGTGCCAGCAGCTTGGCCTTTCAGGGCTCCGGGGAGCTGTTTTTT. The chain recombines TRBV5-4 with TRBJ2-2; possibly TRBD1 for D (5 bases). The V gene lost 0 bases and the J gene lost 6 bases, with 12 bases spanning the gap. This CDR3 is built from 15 residues. The germline V gene has CDR1 SGHNT and CDR2 YYREEE (reference sequence). Full variable domain (rest looked up from reference TRBV5-4 and TRBJ2-2): ETGVTQSPTHLIKTRGQQVTLRCSSQSGHNTVSWYQQALGQGPQFIFQYYREEENGRGNFPPRFSGLQFPNYSSELNVNALELDDSALYLCASSLAFQGSGELFFGEGSRLTVL.

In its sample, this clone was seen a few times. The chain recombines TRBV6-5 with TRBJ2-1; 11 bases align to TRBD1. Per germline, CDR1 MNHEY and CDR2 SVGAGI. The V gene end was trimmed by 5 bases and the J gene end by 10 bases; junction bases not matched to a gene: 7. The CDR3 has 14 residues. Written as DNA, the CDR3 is TGTGCCAGCAGTGACCGGGACAGGGGGTACGAGCAGTTCTTC. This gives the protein CASSDRDRGYEQFF.

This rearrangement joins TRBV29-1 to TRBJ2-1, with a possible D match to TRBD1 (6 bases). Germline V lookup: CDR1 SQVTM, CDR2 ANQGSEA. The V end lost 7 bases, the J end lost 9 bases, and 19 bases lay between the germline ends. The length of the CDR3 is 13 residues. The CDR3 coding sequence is TGCAGCGCGGACAGAACTTCCACGAGTGAGCAGTTCTTC. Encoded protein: CSADRTSTSEQFF.

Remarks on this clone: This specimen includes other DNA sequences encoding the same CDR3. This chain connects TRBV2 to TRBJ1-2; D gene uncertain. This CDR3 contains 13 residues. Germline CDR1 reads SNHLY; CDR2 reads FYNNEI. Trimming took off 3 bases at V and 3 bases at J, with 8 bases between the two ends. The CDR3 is CASSEGADYGYTF. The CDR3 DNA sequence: TGTGCCAGCAGTGAGGGAGCAGACTATGGCTACACCTTC.

The CDR3 DNA follows: TGTGCCAGCAGTTGGGACAGGGGAAGGAAGCAGCCCCAGCATTTT. Encoded protein: CASSWDRGRKQPQHF. The chain employs TRBV6-5 and TRBJ1-5, with TRBD1 matching over 10 bases. In germline, CDR1 is MNHEY, CDR2 SVGAGI. The CDR3 is made up of 15 amino acids. The junction had 7 bases not matched to a gene; V was cut back by 4 bases and J by 7 bases.

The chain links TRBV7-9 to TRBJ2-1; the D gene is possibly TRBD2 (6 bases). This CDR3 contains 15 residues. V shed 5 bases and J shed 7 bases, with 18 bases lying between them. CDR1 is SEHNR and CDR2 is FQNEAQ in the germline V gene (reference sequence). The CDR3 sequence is CASSAGGASVNEQFF. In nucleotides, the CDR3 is TGTGCCAGCAGCGCCGGCGGGGCTTCGGTAAATGAGCAGTTCTTC. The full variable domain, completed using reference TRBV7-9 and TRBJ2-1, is DTGVSQNPRHKITKRGQNVTFRCDPISEHNRLYWYRQTLGQGPEFLTYFQNEAQLEKSRLLSDRFSAERPKGSFSTLEIQRTEQGDSAMYLCASSAGGASVNEQFFGPGTRLTVL.

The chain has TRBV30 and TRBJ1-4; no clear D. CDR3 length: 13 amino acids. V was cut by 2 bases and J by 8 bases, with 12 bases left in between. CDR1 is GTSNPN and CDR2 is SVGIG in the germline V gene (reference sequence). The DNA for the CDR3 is TGTGCCTGGAGTATAGGAGGAAGAGAAAAACTGTTTTTT. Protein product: CAWSIGGREKLFF.

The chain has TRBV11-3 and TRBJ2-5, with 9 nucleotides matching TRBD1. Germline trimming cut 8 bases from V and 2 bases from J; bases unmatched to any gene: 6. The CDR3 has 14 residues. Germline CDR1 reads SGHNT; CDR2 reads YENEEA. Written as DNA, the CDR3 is TGTGCCAGCTCTCCGGGACAGGGACAAGAGACCCAGTACTTC. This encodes CASSPGQGQETQYF.

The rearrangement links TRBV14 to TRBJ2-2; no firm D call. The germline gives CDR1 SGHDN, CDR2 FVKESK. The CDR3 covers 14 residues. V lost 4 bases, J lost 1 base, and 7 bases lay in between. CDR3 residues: CASSLELNTGELFF. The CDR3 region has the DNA TGTGCCAGCAGCCTTGAACTGAACACCGGGGAGCTGTTTTTT.